This paragraph reports one TCR beta chain. As yet, its antigen is unknown. Investigators prepared the TCR beta libraries by applying iRepertoire HTBI primers and Arm-PCR of CDR3 regions. TCRdb used MiXCR to reprocess the multiplex PCR reads, holding one entry per CDR3 protein. The sample records 400,000 to 600,000 distinct CDR3 sequences, roughly 21% being singletons. Time point indicated: persistent/refractory GD, antithyroid drugs over 5 years with positive TRAb. The TCR library was made from RNA extracted from PBMCs. Approximately 10 milliliters of peripheral blood went into EDTA tubes. The data originate from a study of regulatory T cells in long-lasting Graves disease. General study findings and limits: Persistent Graves' cases showed lower TCR diversity than newly diagnosed cases. Small sample size may have lowered accuracy.

The germline CDR1 and CDR2 sequences are MNHEY and SVGAGI. There are 15 residues in the CDR3. V shed 2 bases and J 6 bases; nucleotides not matched to a gene: 9. The source was peripheral blood mononuclear cells (PBMCs), collected when the disease was refractory, from a patient treated with antithyroid drugs. The receptor was isolated from a female donor with Graves disease. The chain employs TRBV6-5 and TRBJ1-1; TRBD1 matches at 7 bases. CDR3 bases: TGTGCCAGCAGTTACGGGACAGTATATCTCCCTGAAGCTTTCTTT. Protein: CASSYGTVYLPEAFF.